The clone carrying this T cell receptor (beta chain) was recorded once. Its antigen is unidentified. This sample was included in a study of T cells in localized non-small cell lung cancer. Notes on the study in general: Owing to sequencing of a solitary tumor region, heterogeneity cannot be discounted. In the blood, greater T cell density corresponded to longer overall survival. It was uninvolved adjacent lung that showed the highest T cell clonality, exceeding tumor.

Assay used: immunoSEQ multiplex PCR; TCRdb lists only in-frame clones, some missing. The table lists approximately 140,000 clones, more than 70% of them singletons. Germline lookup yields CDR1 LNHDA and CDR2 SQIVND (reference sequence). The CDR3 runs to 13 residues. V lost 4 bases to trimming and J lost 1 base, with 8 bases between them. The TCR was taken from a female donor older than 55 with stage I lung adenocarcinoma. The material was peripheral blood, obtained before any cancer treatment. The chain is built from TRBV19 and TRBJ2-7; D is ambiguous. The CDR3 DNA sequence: TGTGCCAGTAGTAGGCTTATATCCTACGAGCAGTACTTC. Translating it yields CASSRLISYEQYF.